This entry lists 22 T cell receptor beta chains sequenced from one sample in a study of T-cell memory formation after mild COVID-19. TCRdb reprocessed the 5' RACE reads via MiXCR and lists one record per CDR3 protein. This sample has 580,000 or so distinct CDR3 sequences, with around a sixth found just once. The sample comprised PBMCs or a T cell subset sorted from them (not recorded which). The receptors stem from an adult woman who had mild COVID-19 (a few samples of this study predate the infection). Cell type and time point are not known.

CDR3 coding DNA: TGCAGCGTTGCGGATGATACACGAGGCGTCCAGCATTTT. Its protein is CSVADDTRGVQHF. The V call is TRBV29-1, the J call TRBJ1-5; D is unclear. The length of the CDR3 is 13 residues. Trimming stripped 4 bases from V and 12 bases from J, with 19 bases between. Germline values: CDR1 SQVTM, CDR2 ANQGSEA.

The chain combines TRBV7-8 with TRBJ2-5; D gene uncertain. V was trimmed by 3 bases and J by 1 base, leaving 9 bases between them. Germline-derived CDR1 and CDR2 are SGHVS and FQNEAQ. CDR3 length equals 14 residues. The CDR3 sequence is CASSFRFLQETQYF. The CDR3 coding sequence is TGTGCCAGCAGCTTCAGGTTCCTCCAAGAGACCCAGTACTTC.

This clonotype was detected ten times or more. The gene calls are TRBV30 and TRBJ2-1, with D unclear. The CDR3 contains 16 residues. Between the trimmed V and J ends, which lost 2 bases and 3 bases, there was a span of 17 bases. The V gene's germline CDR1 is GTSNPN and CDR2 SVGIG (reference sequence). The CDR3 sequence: CAWSTQRRLLYNEQFF. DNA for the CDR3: TGTGCCTGGAGTACCCAACGGCGGCTACTCTACAATGAGCAGTTCTTC.

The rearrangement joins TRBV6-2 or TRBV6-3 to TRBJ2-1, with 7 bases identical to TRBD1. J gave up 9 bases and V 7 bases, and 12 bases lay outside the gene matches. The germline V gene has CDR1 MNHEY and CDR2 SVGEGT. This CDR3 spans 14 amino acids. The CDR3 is CASILDREGGEQFF. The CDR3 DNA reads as TGTGCCAGCATTCTTGACAGGGAAGGTGGTGAGCAGTTCTTC.

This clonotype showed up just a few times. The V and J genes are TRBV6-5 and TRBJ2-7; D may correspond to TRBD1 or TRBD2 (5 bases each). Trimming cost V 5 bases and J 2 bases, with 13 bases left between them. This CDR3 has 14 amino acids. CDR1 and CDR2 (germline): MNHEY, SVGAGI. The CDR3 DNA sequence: TGTGCCAGCAGTATACCGGGACGGACCTACGAGCAGTACTTC. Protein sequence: CASSIPGRTYEQYF.

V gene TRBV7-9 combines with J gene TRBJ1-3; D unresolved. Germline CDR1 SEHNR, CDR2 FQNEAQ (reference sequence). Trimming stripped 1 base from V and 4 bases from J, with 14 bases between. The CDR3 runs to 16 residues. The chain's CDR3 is CASSLVDGSAGNTIYF. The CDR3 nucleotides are TGTGCCAGCAGCTTAGTGGACGGATCGGCGGGAAACACCATATATTTT.

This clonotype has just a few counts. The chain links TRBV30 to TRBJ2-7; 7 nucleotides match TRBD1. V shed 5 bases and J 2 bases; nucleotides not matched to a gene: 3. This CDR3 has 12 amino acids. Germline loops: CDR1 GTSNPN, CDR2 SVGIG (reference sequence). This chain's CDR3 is CAWSGQAYEQYF. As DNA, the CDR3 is TGTGCCTGGTCCGGACAGGCCTACGAGCAGTACTTC.

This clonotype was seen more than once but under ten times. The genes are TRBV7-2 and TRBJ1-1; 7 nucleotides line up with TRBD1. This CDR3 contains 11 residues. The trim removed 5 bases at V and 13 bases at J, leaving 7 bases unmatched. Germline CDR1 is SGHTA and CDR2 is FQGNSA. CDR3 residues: CASSVDRVGFF. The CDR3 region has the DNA TGTGCCAGCAGCGTCGACAGGGTCGGTTTCTTT.

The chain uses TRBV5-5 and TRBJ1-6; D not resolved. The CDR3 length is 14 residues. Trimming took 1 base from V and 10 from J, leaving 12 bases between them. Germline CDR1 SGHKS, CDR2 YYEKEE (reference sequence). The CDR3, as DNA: TGTGCCAGCAGCTTGACCAGAGAAGGGTCACCCCTCCACTTT. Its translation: CASSLTREGSPLHF.

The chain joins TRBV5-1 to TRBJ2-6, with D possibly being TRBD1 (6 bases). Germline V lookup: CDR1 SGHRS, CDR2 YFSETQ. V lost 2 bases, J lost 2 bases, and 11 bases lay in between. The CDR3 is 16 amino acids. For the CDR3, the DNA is TGCGCCAGCAGCTTCGGGACAAGCCCTGGGGCCAACGTCCTGACTTTC. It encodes CASSFGTSPGANVLTF.

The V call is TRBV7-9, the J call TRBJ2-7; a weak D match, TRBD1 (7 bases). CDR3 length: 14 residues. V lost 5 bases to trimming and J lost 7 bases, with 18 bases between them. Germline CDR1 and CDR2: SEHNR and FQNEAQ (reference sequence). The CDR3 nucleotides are TGTGCCAGCAGCACCAGGGGGGACCCCTGGGAGCAGTACTTC. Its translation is CASSTRGDPWEQYF.

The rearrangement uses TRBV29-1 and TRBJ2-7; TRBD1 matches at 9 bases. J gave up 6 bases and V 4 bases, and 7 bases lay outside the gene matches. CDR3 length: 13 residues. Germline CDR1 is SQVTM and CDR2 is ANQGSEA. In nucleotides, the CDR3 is TGCAGCGTTGGACGACAGGGGGAAACCGAGCAGTACTTC. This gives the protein CSVGRQGETEQYF.

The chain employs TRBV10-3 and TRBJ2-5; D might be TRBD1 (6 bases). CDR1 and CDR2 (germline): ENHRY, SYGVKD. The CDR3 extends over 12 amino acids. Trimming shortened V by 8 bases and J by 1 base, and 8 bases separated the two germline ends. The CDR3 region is CAIGGLQETQYF. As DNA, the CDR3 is TGTGCCATCGGGGGCCTCCAAGAGACCCAGTACTTC.

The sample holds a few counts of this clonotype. The CDR3 sequence is CASSLPGPTETQYF. As DNA, the CDR3 is TGCGCCAGCAGCTTGCCGGGTCCTACGGAGACCCAGTACTTC. The chain uses TRBV5-1 and TRBJ2-5, with no clear D. The ends were cut back, 1 base at V and 5 bases at J, with 12 bases in the middle. This CDR3 is built from 14 residues. CDR1 is SGHRS and CDR2 is YFSETQ in the germline V gene.

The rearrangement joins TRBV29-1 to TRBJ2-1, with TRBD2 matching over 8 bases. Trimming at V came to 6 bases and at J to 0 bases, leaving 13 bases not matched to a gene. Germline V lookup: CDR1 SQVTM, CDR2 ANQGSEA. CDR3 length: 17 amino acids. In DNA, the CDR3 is TGCAGCGTCACGAACCCTACACTAGCGGCCTCCTACAATGAGCAGTTCTTC. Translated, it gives CSVTNPTLAASYNEQFF.

Here the CDR3 DNA reads TGTGCCAGCAGCCCGACACTAGCGGGGGCGAACACCGGGGAGCTGTTTTTT. As protein: CASSPTLAGANTGELFF. This chain joins TRBV7-3 and TRBJ2-2; 11 nucleotides match TRBD2. From germline, CDR1 is SGHTA and CDR2 FQGTGA. The CDR3 contains 17 residues. The ends lost 5 bases at V and 0 bases at J; junction bases unmatched: 5. The entire variable domain, with the rest obtained from reference TRBV7-3 and TRBJ2-2, is as follows: GAGVSQTPSNKVTEKGKYVELRCDPISGHTALYWYRQSLGQGPEFLIYFQGTGAADDSGLPNDRFFAVRPEGSVSTLKIQRTERGDSAVYLCASSPTLAGANTGELFFGEGSRLTVL.

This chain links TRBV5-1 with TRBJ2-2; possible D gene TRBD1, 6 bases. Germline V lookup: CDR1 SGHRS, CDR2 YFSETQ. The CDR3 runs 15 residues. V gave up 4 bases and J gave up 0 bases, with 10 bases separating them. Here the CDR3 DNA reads TGCGCCAGCAGCATTTCAGGGGCGAACACCGGGGAGCTGTTTTTT. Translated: CASSISGANTGELFF.

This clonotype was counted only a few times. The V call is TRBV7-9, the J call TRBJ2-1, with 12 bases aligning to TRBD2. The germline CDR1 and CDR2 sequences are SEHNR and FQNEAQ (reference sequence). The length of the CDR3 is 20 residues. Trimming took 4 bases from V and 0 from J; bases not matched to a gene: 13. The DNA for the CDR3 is TGTGCCAGCAGCTCTTTATGGGGACTAGCGGGTACATCCTCCTACAATGAGCAGTTCTTC. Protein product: CASSSLWGLAGTSSYNEQFF.

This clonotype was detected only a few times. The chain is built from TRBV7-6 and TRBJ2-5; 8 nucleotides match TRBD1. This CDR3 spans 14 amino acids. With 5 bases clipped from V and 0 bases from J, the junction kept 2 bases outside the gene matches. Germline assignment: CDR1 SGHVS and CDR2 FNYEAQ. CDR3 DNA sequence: TGTGCCAGCAGCCGACAGGGGAACCAAGAGACCCAGTACTTC. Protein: CASSRQGNQETQYF.

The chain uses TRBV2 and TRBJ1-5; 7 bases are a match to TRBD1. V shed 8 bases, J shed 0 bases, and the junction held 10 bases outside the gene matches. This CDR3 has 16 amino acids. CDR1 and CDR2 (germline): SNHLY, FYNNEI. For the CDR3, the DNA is TGTGCCAGCCGAGATTCACAGGGGTATAGCAATCAGCCCCAGCATTTT. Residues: CASRDSQGYSNQPQHF.

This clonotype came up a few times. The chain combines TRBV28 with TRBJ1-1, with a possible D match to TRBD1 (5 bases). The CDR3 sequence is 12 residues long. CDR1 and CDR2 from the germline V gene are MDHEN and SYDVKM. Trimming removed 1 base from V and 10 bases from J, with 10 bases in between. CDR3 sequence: CASSLSSGRAFF. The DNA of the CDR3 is TGTGCCAGCAGTTTATCGTCAGGGAGAGCTTTCTTT. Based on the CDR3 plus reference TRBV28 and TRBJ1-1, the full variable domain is DVKVTQSSRYLVKRTGEKVFLECVQDMDHENMFWYRQDPGLGLRLIYFSYDVKMKEKGDIPEGYSVSREKKERFSLILESASTNQTSMYLCASSLSSGRAFFGQGTRLTVV.

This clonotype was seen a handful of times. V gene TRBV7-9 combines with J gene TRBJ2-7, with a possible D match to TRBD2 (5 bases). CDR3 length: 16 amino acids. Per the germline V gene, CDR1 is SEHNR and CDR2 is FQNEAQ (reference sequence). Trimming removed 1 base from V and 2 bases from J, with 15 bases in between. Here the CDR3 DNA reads TGTGCCAGCAGCTTAGGCGGACTCGTCCAAGCCTACGAGCAGTACTTC. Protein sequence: CASSLGGLVQAYEQYF.